One sample yielded the 18 T cell receptor beta chains listed below, sequenced in a study of radiation and T cells in renal cell carcinoma. TCRdb's table, derived via immunoSEQ multiplex PCR, lists solely in-frame clones and lacks some. The table records about 50,000 clones, 75% to 85% of them present only once. As for time point: baseline pretreatment blood. Treatment specified: 15 Gy SBRT to primary tumor, nephrectomy 4 weeks later. Sequenced here: blood, sampled from a patient whose treatment included radiotherapy and nephrectomy. These receptor sequences come from a woman between 70 and 85 years old with renal cell carcinoma.

This chain joins TRBV5-1 and TRBJ2-3; perhaps TRBD2 as D (5 bases). Trimming stripped 0 bases from V and 8 bases from J, with 13 bases between. Germline loops: CDR1 SGHRS, CDR2 YFSETQ. CDR3 length: 14 amino acids. CDR3 nucleotides: TGCGCCAGCAGCTTGGATGGTAGCGAAGGTACGCAGTATTTT. Residues: CASSLDGSEGTQYF.

V is TRBV7-3 and J is TRBJ1-2; 8 bases match TRBD1. Germline CDR1 and CDR2: SGHTA and FQGTGA. The CDR3 runs to 13 residues. The ends lost 5 bases at V and 8 bases at J; junction bases unmatched: 7. The CDR3 is CASSATGGQGYTF. The CDR3 nucleotides read TGTGCCAGCAGCGCCACAGGGGGTCAGGGCTACACCTTC.

The rearrangement joins TRBV2 to TRBJ1-4; TRBD1 agrees at 7 bases. CDR1 SNHLY and CDR2 FYNNEI come from the germline V gene. Trimming cost V 6 bases and J 5 bases; bases outside gene matches: 9. This CDR3 spans 15 amino acids. Here the CDR3 DNA reads TGTGCCAGCAGCCAATCCGGGACAGAGAATGAAAAACTGTTTTTT. Translating it yields CASSQSGTENEKLFF.

The chain has TRBV2 and TRBJ1-2; D uncertain. Deletions cut 8 bases from V and 7 bases from J, with 11 bases between. The length of the CDR3 is 11 residues. Germline loops: CDR1 SNHLY, CDR2 FYNNEI. The CDR3 protein is CASRPELGYTF. CDR3 nucleotide sequence: TGTGCCAGCCGTCCCGAGCTTGGCTACACCTTC.

The chain uses TRBV5-1 and TRBJ1-1; possibly TRBD1 for D (5 bases). This CDR3 region has 16 residues. V was clipped by 1 base and J by 0 bases, with 13 bases between them. Germline-derived CDR1 and CDR2 are SGHRS and YFSETQ. DNA for the CDR3: TGCGCCAGCAGCTTGAATGGGGGAAGCTTGAACACTGAAGCTTTCTTT. This codes for CASSLNGGSLNTEAFF.

The J gene is TRBJ2-1, the V gene TRBV5-5; 8 bases map to TRBD2. Per germline, CDR1 SGHKS and CDR2 YYEKEE (reference sequence). The CDR3 sequence is 15 residues long. Trimming cost V 6 bases and J 8 bases; bases outside gene matches: 13. The CDR3 reads CASTPGGGFMDEQFF. The DNA for the CDR3 is TGTGCCAGCACCCCGGGGGGGGGCTTTATGGATGAGCAGTTCTTC.

V gene TRBV29-1 combines with J gene TRBJ1-4; 10 bases map to TRBD1. CDR3 length: 13 amino acids. V trimming: 7 bases; J trimming: 3 bases; junction bases outside the gene matches: 2. Germline CDR1 and CDR2: SQVTM and ANQGSEA. CDR3 DNA: TGCAGCGCCGGGACAGGGGCTAATGAAAAACTGTTTTTT. Translated: CSAGTGANEKLFF.

This chain joins TRBV6-1 and TRBJ2-7; D could derive from TRBD1 or TRBD2 (5 bases each). Germline V gene lookup returns CDR1 MNHNS and CDR2 SASEGT. V dropped 0 bases and J dropped 5 bases, with 17 bases sitting between them. The length of the CDR3 is 16 residues. CDR3 nucleotides: TGTGCCAGCAGTGAAGCGCTGAGTAGGGGAGTAAACGAGCAGTACTTC. Amino acids: CASSEALSRGVNEQYF.

J is TRBJ2-5 and V is TRBV7-6; 7 bases line up with TRBD2. There are 15 residues in the CDR3. The germline V gene has CDR1 SGHVS and CDR2 FNYEAQ. Trimming took 4 bases from V and 5 from J; bases not matched to a gene: 10. The CDR3 nucleotides are TGTGCCAGCAGCTGGCTAGCGGAAATTCCGGAGACCCAGTACTTC. This translates into CASSWLAEIPETQYF.

This rearrangement joins TRBV9 to TRBJ2-1, with 10 bases identical to TRBD2. The length of the CDR3 is 15 residues. V trimming: 3 bases; J trimming: 3 bases; junction bases outside the gene matches: 3. The germline V gene has CDR1 SGDLS and CDR2 YYNGEE. CDR3 residues: CASSAAGGFYNEQFF. In nucleotides, the CDR3 is TGTGCCAGCAGCGCAGCGGGAGGGTTCTACAATGAGCAGTTCTTC.

The V and J genes are TRBV15 and TRBJ2-1, with 9 nucleotides matching TRBD2. Germline trimming cut 6 bases from V and 2 bases from J; bases unmatched to any gene: 5. Germline CDR1 reads LNHNV; CDR2 reads YYDKDF (reference sequence). The CDR3 runs 15 residues. DNA of the CDR3: TGTGCCACCAGTGTGGGGACTAGCCCCTACAATGAGCAGTTCTTC. Amino acid sequence: CATSVGTSPYNEQFF.

In its sample, this clone was seen a few times. The chain employs TRBV5-1 and TRBJ1-5; TRBD1 matches 8 bases. V shed 4 bases and J 3 bases; nucleotides not matched to a gene: 6. Looked up from germline, CDR1 is SGHRS and CDR2 is YFSETQ. The CDR3 contains 15 residues. The DNA for the CDR3 is TGCGCCAGCAGCCAGACAGGGGACAACAATCAGCCCCAGCATTTT. It yields the protein CASSQTGDNNQPQHF.

The V and J genes are TRBV2 and TRBJ2-7; D is undetermined. This CDR3 is 12 amino acids long. Trimming cost V 3 bases and J 2 bases, with 5 bases left between them. Germline V gene data show CDR1 as SNHLY and CDR2 as FYNNEI. The CDR3 coding sequence is TGTGCCAGCAGTGAGGGTCCCTACGAGCAGTACTTC. Protein product: CASSEGPYEQYF.

The chain joins TRBV5-5 to TRBJ1-5; TRBD1 is a possible D gene (5 bases). V was trimmed by 0 bases and J by 5 bases, leaving 9 bases between them. Looked up from germline, CDR1 is SGHKS and CDR2 is YYEKEE (reference sequence). The CDR3 totals 14 residues. Here the CDR3 reads CASSLEGSDQPQHF. In DNA, the CDR3 is TGTGCCAGCAGCTTGGAGGGGTCCGATCAGCCCCAGCATTTT.

The DNA of the CDR3 is TGTGCCAGTAGTATCTGGCAGAACACTGAAGCTTTCTTT. Translated, it gives CASSIWQNTEAFF. The chain has TRBV19 and TRBJ1-1, with no clear D. Germline assignment: CDR1 LNHDA and CDR2 SQIVND (reference sequence). The CDR3 runs to 13 residues. V was trimmed by 3 bases and J by 1 base, leaving 6 bases between them.

The rearrangement uses TRBV2 and TRBJ1-2, with D perhaps TRBD1 (6 bases). Between the trimmed V and J ends, which lost 1 base and 7 bases, there was a span of 10 bases. Germline lookup yields CDR1 SNHLY and CDR2 FYNNEI. This CDR3 has 13 amino acids. The CDR3 nucleotides are TGTGCCAGCAGTGAAGATATGACAGGTGGCTACACCTTC. It yields the protein CASSEDMTGGYTF.

The J gene is TRBJ2-1, the V gene TRBV15; tentatively, D is TRBD2 (6 bases). The germline gives CDR1 LNHNV, CDR2 YYDKDF (reference sequence). Deletions cut 8 bases from V and 2 bases from J, with 16 bases between. There are 15 residues in the CDR3. The CDR3 sequence: CATGGAGIAYNEQFF. The CDR3 bases are TGTGCCACCGGAGGGGCGGGAATCGCCTACAATGAGCAGTTCTTC.

The chain has TRBV27 and TRBJ1-1; TRBD1 might be the D (5 bases). The CDR3 runs 15 residues. Per germline, CDR1 MNHEY and CDR2 SMNVEV (reference sequence). The V end lost 2 bases, the J end lost 4 bases, and 14 bases lay between the germline ends. The CDR3 sequence: CASSLIGARGTEAFF. CDR3 nucleotide sequence: TGTGCCAGCAGTTTAATAGGGGCGCGAGGCACTGAAGCTTTCTTT.